The clone carrying this T cell receptor beta chain was recorded a few times. Its matching antigen is unknown. Only in-frame clones appear in the TCRdb table, and some are missing; sequencing was by immunoSEQ multiplex PCR. This sample has over a million clones, with around 75% found just once. This record belongs to a study of shared clonotypes between healthy human individuals. Study outcomes and limitations: The study generally estimated greater richness for naive than memory subsets.

Germline V gives CDR1 SEHNR, CDR2 FQNEAQ (reference sequence). The CDR3 is 15 residues long. The germline V and J ends were trimmed by 5 bases and 2 bases, with 15 bases remaining between them. Sequenced input: memory CD4+ T cells sorted from blood. Subset: CD45RA-negative fraction. The TCR sequence derives from a man aged 18 to 29 in good health. V is TRBV7-9 and J is TRBJ2-5; D remains unclear. This CDR3 is CASSQGSSIQETQYF. The CDR3 bases are TGTGCCAGCAGCCAAGGGTCCTCAATACAAGAGACCCAGTACTTC.